The 12 T cell receptor beta chains below all came from one sample that was sequenced in a study of blood T cell repertoires in COVID-19. Assay used: immunoSEQ multiplex PCR; TCRdb lists only in-frame clones, some missing. The table records more than 250,000 clones, under 90% of them present only once. Sequencing was performed on peripheral blood. These TCRs come from a human donor in a cohort sampled during active COVID-19.

The J gene is TRBJ1-1, the V gene TRBV11-2, with a tentative D call TRBD1 (6 bases). This CDR3 has 14 residues. In germline, CDR1 is SGHAT, CDR2 FQNNGV. V lost 5 bases and J lost 1, with 11 bases in between. The CDR3 DNA reads as TGTGCCAGCAGCCCCTACAGGGAGAACACTGAAGCTTTCTTT. It specifies CASSPYRENTEAFF.

CDR3 in amino acids: CASRTQTGGAFAGELFF. CDR3 nucleotide sequence: TGTGCCAGCAGAACCCAGACAGGGGGCGCCTTCGCCGGGGAGCTGTTTTTT. The J gene is TRBJ2-2, the V gene TRBV2, with 10 bases identical to TRBD1. The germline CDR1 and CDR2 sequences are SNHLY and FYNNEI. The CDR3 spans 17 residues. The J segment lost 6 bases and the V segment lost 6 bases, leaving 13 bases of the junction unmatched.

The chain couples TRBV6-2 or TRBV6-3 to TRBJ2-6; 9 bases line up with TRBD1. Looked up from germline, CDR1 is MNHEY and CDR2 is SVGEGT. This CDR3 is built from 16 residues. J was trimmed by 1 base and V by 6 bases; bases with no gene match: 4. The CDR3 region has the DNA TGTGCCAGCAGCCCGGACAGGGGTTCTGGGGCCAACGTCCTGACTTTC. Translation gives CASSPDRGSGANVLTF.

This clone was recorded once. The V gene is TRBV20-1, the J gene TRBJ2-7, with D unclear. Germline assignment: CDR1 DFQATT and CDR2 SNEGSKA (reference sequence). V lost 6 bases and J 0 bases, leaving 6 bases between the germline ends. This CDR3 comprises 11 residues. Here the CDR3 reads CSARLSYEQYF. CDR3 sequence (DNA): TGCAGTGCGCGCCTCTCCTACGAGCAGTACTTC.

The CDR3 spells CASSPRGGRGTEAFF. The CDR3 region has the DNA TGTGCCAGCAGTCCCCGGGGGGGACGGGGGACTGAAGCTTTCTTT. V and J are TRBV5-5 and TRBJ1-1, with D possibly matching TRBD1 (5 bases). Per the germline V gene, CDR1 is SGHKS and CDR2 is YYEKEE (reference sequence). Trimming stripped 5 bases from V and 5 bases from J, with 19 bases between. This CDR3 comprises 15 residues.

V gene TRBV7-8 combines with J gene TRBJ2-7; possible D gene TRBD2, 5 bases. V shed 4 bases and J shed 7 bases, with 20 bases lying between them. The germline CDR1 and CDR2 sequences are SGHVS and FQNEAQ. The CDR3 is 15 residues long. The CDR3 region has the DNA TGTGCCAGCAGCTCCCTAGGGTCGGGGAACGGGGAGCAGTACTTC. Its protein product is CASSSLGSGNGEQYF.

For the CDR3, the DNA is TGTGCCAGCAGCTTGGGGCTAGCGGGGGCCTACGAGCAGTACTTC. Translated, it gives CASSLGLAGAYEQYF. The chain recombines TRBV5-5 with TRBJ2-7, with 10 bases aligning to TRBD2. This CDR3 is 15 amino acids long. Germline V gene sequence: CDR1 SGHKS, CDR2 YYEKEE (reference sequence). The V segment lost 0 bases and the J segment 2 bases; nucleotides outside the gene matches: 2.

V and J are TRBV7-2 and TRBJ2-2, with a tentative D call TRBD1 (6 bases). The germline V gene encodes CDR1 SGHTA and CDR2 FQGNSA. The CDR3 is made up of 14 amino acids. V lost 1 base and J lost 3, with 6 bases in between. The CDR3 bases are TGTGCCAGCAGCTTAGAGGGGGACACCGGGGAGCTGTTTTTT. Residues: CASSLEGDTGELFF.

This sequence joins TRBV10-1 and TRBJ2-1, with 10 bases identical to TRBD2. Germline-derived CDR1 and CDR2 are WNHNN and SYGVQD (reference sequence). The CDR3 runs 15 residues. Germline trimming cut 6 bases from V and 6 bases from J; bases unmatched to any gene: 8. CDR3 DNA: TGCGCCAGCAGCGGGCCTAGCGGGGGAAGCAATGAGCAGTTCTTC. This gives the protein CASSGPSGGSNEQFF.

The chain combines TRBV27 with TRBJ1-6; TRBD1 is a possible D gene (6 bases). The CDR3 spans 16 residues. Deletions cut 5 bases from V and 5 bases from J, with 16 bases between. CDR1 is MNHEY, CDR2 SMNVEV, per germline (reference sequence). The CDR3, as DNA: TGTGCCAGCAGTCTACCGGGACAAAGAAATAATTCACCCCTCCACTTT. This encodes CASSLPGQRNNSPLHF.

Here the CDR3 DNA reads TGTGCCACCAGTGATTTGAACACGGGACAGAAGCTAGCTGAATATAGCAATCAGCCCCAGCATTTT. Translating it yields CATSDLNTGQKLAEYSNQPQHF. This chain links TRBV24-1 with TRBJ1-5, with 7 bases matching TRBD1. Germline V gene data show CDR1 as KGHDR and CDR2 as SFDVKD. Trimming took 0 bases from V and 0 from J; bases not matched to a gene: 19. The CDR3 is 22 amino acids.

The chain's CDR3 is CASNRQYNQPQHF. CDR3 DNA: TGTGCCAGCAACCGACAGTACAATCAGCCCCAGCATTTT. V gene TRBV6-5 combines with J gene TRBJ1-5; D possibly corresponds to TRBD1 (5 bases). Germline V gene lookup returns CDR1 MNHEY and CDR2 SVGAGI. Between the trimmed V and J ends, which lost 7 bases and 3 bases, there was a span of 10 bases. CDR3 length: 13 residues.